Below are 10 T cell receptor beta chains sequenced from a single sample in a study of cytomegalovirus exposure and HLA in healthy donors. PCR used 60 Vbeta primers and 13 Jbeta primers. TCRdb keeps only in-frame clones here, not all; method: immunoSEQ multiplex PCR. This table has about 150,000 clones, 80% to 85% appearing once. The sequenced material came from PBMCs. Every receptor here comes from a boy aged 2 to 10 in good health and CMV-seronegative.

The J gene is TRBJ1-2, the V gene TRBV30, with 7 bases identical to TRBD1. CDR1 GTSNPN and CDR2 SVGIG come from the germline V gene (reference sequence). The CDR3 consists of 13 residues. V was pared by 2 bases and J by 3 bases, with 3 bases of the junction left unmatched. The CDR3 DNA reads as TGTGCCTGGAGTAGAGGGGGCGACTATGGCTACACCTTC. Protein sequence: CAWSRGGDYGYTF.

The rearrangement uses TRBV4-1 and TRBJ2-1; a weak D match, TRBD2 (7 bases). Germline V gene data show CDR1 as MGHRA and CDR2 as YSYEKL. The CDR3 length is 17 residues. The V and J ends lost 4 bases and 4 bases respectively, with 20 bases between them. The CDR3 is CASSLLSGRGGYNEQFF. The CDR3 DNA is TGCGCCAGCAGCCTCCTCTCGGGGAGGGGGGGGTACAATGAGCAGTTCTTC.

The V call is TRBV11-2, the J call TRBJ1-4; 10 bases agree with TRBD1. This CDR3 has 15 residues. V was clipped by 5 bases and J by 7 bases; unmatched bases: 7. From germline, CDR1 is SGHAT and CDR2 FQNNGV. The CDR3 bases are TGTGCCAGCAGCCCCGACAGGGGGCGTGTTGAAAAACTGTTTTTT. It translates to CASSPDRGRVEKLFF.

The chain links TRBV5-8 to TRBJ1-5, with D unresolved. From germline, CDR1 is SGHTS and CDR2 YDEGEE. V dropped 0 bases and J dropped 6 bases, with 7 bases sitting between them. The CDR3 is 13 amino acids. CDR3 nucleotide sequence: TGTGCCAGCAGCTTGGGAGGGAGTCAGCCCCAGCATTTT. Its protein product is CASSLGGSQPQHF.

The chain employs TRBV2 and TRBJ1-1; 7 nucleotides line up with TRBD1. The CDR3 length is 13 residues. Looked up from germline, CDR1 is SNHLY and CDR2 is FYNNEI. V lost 7 bases, J lost 8 bases, and 10 bases stayed unmatched. The CDR3 bases are TGTGCCAGCATTCCGACAGGGAGTGTCGAAGCTTTCTTT. As protein: CASIPTGSVEAFF.

This chain joins TRBV30 and TRBJ2-7; 9 nucleotides line up with TRBD2. With V trimmed by 1 base and J by 4 bases, 11 bases remained unmatched. CDR3 length: 16 residues. In germline, CDR1 is GTSNPN, CDR2 SVGIG (reference sequence). This CDR3 is CAWSASLTSGRYEQYF. CDR3 bases: TGTGCCTGGAGTGCTTCCCTCACTAGCGGGCGTTACGAGCAGTACTTC.

The V gene is TRBV19, the J gene TRBJ1-1; TRBD1 matches 10 bases. CDR1 is LNHDA and CDR2 is SQIVND in the germline V gene (reference sequence). The junction had 8 bases not matched to a gene; V was cut back by 1 base and J by 3 bases. This CDR3 is built from 17 residues. The CDR3 nucleotides are TGTGCCAGTAGTATAGTCCCCACGGGACAGGGGCACACTGAAGCTTTCTTT. This gives the protein CASSIVPTGQGHTEAFF. Drawing the rest from reference TRBV19 and TRBJ1-1, the complete variable domain is DGGITQSPKYLFRKEGQNVTLSCEQNLNHDAMYWYRQDPGQGLRLIYYSQIVNDFQKGDIAEGYSVSREKKESFPLTVTSAQKNPTAFYLCASSIVPTGQGHTEAFFGQGTRLTVV.

This chain joins TRBV6-5 and TRBJ2-7, with D maybe TRBD1 (6 bases). V dropped 3 bases and J dropped 3 bases, with 15 bases sitting between them. Germline assignment: CDR1 MNHEY and CDR2 SVGAGI. The CDR3 extends over 15 amino acids. Written as DNA, the CDR3 is TGTGCCAGCAGTTATGGCGCAGGGGAAGGCTACGAGCAGTACTTC. Amino acids: CASSYGAGEGYEQYF.

The chain joins TRBV11-2 to TRBJ1-3; TRBD1 matches 7 bases. This CDR3 has 16 amino acids. CDR1 SGHAT and CDR2 FQNNGV come from the germline V gene. Germline trimming cut 1 base from V and 2 bases from J; bases unmatched to any gene: 5. The CDR3 spells CASSLAGTVPGNTIYF. In nucleotides, the CDR3 is TGTGCCAGCAGCTTAGCCGGGACAGTGCCTGGAAACACCATATATTTT.

The chain is built from TRBV7-2 and TRBJ2-3; 9 positions match TRBD2. J lost 2 bases, V lost 4 bases, and 10 bases had no gene match. CDR1 is SGHTA and CDR2 is FQGNSA in the germline V gene. The CDR3 consists of 17 residues. This CDR3 reads CASSSSPGLAVTDTQYF. The CDR3 coding sequence is TGTGCCAGCAGCTCCTCGCCGGGACTAGCAGTCACAGATACGCAGTATTTT.